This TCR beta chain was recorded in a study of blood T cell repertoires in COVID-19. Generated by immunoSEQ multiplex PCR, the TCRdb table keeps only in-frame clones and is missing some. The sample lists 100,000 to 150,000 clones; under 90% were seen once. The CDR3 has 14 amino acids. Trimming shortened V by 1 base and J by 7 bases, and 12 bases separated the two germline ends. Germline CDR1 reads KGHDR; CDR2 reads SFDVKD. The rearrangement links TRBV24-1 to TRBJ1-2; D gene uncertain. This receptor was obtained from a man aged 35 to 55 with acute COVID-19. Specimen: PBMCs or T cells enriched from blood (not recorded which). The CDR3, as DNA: TGTGCCACCAGTGATTTTGCGGCCGGCGGTGGCTACACCTTC. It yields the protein CATSDFAAGGGYTF.